This paragraph covers one T cell receptor (beta chain) sequence. Assay: immunoSEQ multiplex PCR; the TCRdb copy retains only in-frame clones and omits some. This sample has over 100,000 clones; more than 65% occur once, and the top ten carry 2.5% to 3.5%. This entry is derived from a study of radiotherapy plus CTLA-4 blockade in lung cancer. Chemo-refractory metastatic non-small-cell lung cancer patients underwent focal radiation alongside CTLA-4 blockade with ipilimumab. Specimen: peripheral blood, collected from a patient treated with radiotherapy plus ipilimumab. The clonotype was recovered from a human donor with non-small cell lung cancer that progressed on radiotherapy plus ipilimumab. Some clones in this sample may be carry-over from other donors' samples.

The chain's CDR3 is CASRGTGWADTQYF. The CDR3 DNA reads TGTGCCAGCAGAGGGACAGGGTGGGCAGATACGCAGTATTTT. The genes are TRBV6-5 and TRBJ2-3; 9 positions agree with TRBD1. Germline values: CDR1 MNHEY, CDR2 SVGAGI. V was pared by 6 bases and J by 4 bases, with 5 bases of the junction left unmatched. The CDR3 is made up of 14 amino acids.